These T cell receptor beta chains were read from a single sample in a study of shared clonotypes between healthy human individuals. Assay: immunoSEQ multiplex PCR; the TCRdb copy retains only in-frame clones and omits some. The table lists about 580,000 clones, 95% to 98% of them singletons. Sample: naive CD8+ T cells sorted from blood. These receptors were taken from a man aged 25 to 40 in good health. The CDR3 runs from the conserved cysteine through the conserved F or W. Each record gives: D gene, J gene, V gene, clone size, CDR3 protein, CDR3 DNA. D genes are given only for firm matches. Size is stated for part of the rows, as once, few or many counts, or as a class when the clone is expanded.

TRBD1 | TRBJ1-2 | TRBV10-3 | once | CATTVGQGESYTF | TGTGCCACCACTGTTGGACAGGGGGAGAGCTACACCTTC
- | TRBJ2-7 | TRBV6-1 | - | CASSEGSSYEQYF | TGTGCCAGCAGTGAAGGTAGCTCCTACGAGCAGTACTTC
- | TRBJ2-7 | TRBV29-1 | - | CSVEDHGGEEQYF | TGCAGCGTTGAAGATCACGGGGGTGAGGAGCAGTACTTC
- | TRBJ2-5 | TRBV5-1 | - | CASSLSGTSAETQYF | TGCGCCAGCAGCTTGTCTGGGACATCGGCAGAGACCCAGTACTTC
- | TRBJ2-7 | TRBV29-1 | - | CSVEEGETYEQYF | TGCAGCGTTGAAGAAGGGGAAACCTACGAGCAGTACTTC
- | TRBJ2-7 | TRBV14 | - | CASSQDPPPGYEQYF | TGTGCCAGCAGCCAAGATCCGCCCCCAGGATACGAGCAGTACTTC
- | TRBJ2-7 | TRBV4-2 | - | CASSQEWEGFYEQYF | TGTGCCAGCAGCCAAGAATGGGAAGGATTCTACGAGCAGTACTTC
TRBD1 | TRBJ1-1 | TRBV27 | once | CASIPTGANGEAFF | TGTGCCAGCATCCCGACAGGGGCGAATGGTGAAGCTTTCTTT
TRBD1 | TRBJ2-7 | TRBV15 | - | CATSGYRDRVYEQYF | TGTGCCACCAGCGGATACCGGGACAGGGTCTACGAGCAGTACTTC
TRBD1 | TRBJ2-7 | TRBV29-1 | - | CSVEVGDSYEQYF | TGCAGCGTTGAAGTGGGGGACAGCTACGAGCAGTACTTC
TRBD1 | TRBJ2-1 | TRBV29-1 | - | CSVRGTDYNEQFF | TGCAGCGTTAGGGGGACAGACTACAATGAGCAGTTCTTC
TRBD2 | TRBJ2-2 | TRBV9 | - | CASMASGSSGGELFF | TGTGCCAGCATGGCTAGCGGGAGTAGTGGCGGGGAGCTGTTTTTT
- | TRBJ2-1 | TRBV5-1 | - | CASSDPDRYNEQFF | TGCGCCAGCAGCGATCCGGACAGATACAATGAGCAGTTCTTC
- | TRBJ2-7 | TRBV2 | - | CASRESGANYVEQYF | TGTGCCAGCAGAGAGTCGGGGGCGAACTACGTGGAGCAGTACTTC
- | TRBJ2-7 | TRBV7-9 | - | CASSLEVAGGPYEQYF | TGTGCCAGCAGCTTAGAAGTGGCAGGTGGTCCGTACGAGCAGTACTTC
TRBD2 | TRBJ2-7 | TRBV9 | - | CASSLGGTSDSYEQYF | TGTGCCAGCAGCCTAGGCGGGACTAGCGACTCCTACGAGCAGTACTTC
- | TRBJ2-5 | TRBV11-2 | - | CASSAGETQYF | TGTGCCAGCAGCGCGGGGGAGACCCAGTACTTC
TRBD1 | TRBJ2-3 | TRBV14 | - | CASSQSGKGATSDTQYF | TGTGCCAGCAGCCAATCGGGGAAGGGGGCGACCTCAGATACGCAGTATTTT
TRBD2 | TRBJ2-3 | TRBV4-1 | - | CASSQRTSAAITDTQYF | TGCGCCAGCAGCCAACGGACTAGCGCGGCCATCACAGATACGCAGTATTTT
TRBD2 | TRBJ2-1 | TRBV27 | - | CASSLLLAGVDEQFF | TGTGCCAGCAGTTTATTACTAGCGGGAGTAGATGAGCAGTTCTTC
TRBD2 | TRBJ2-7 | TRBV13 | - | CATTTSGGFNEQYF | TGTGCCACCACGACTAGCGGGGGATTTAACGAGCAGTACTTC
TRBD1 | TRBJ1-5 | TRBV6-6 | - | CASSTGTGDNQPQHF | TGTGCCAGCAGTACTGGGACAGGGGACAATCAGCCCCAGCATTTT
- | TRBJ1-5 | TRBV6-5 | - | CASTVGSNQPQHF | TGTGCCAGCACGGTTGGGTCGAATCAGCCCCAGCATTTT
- | TRBJ2-7 | TRBV28 | - | CASSPLSGLAMYEQYF | TGTGCCAGCAGTCCCCTCTCCGGTCTAGCGATGTACGAGCAGTACTTC
- | TRBJ2-7 | TRBV5-1 | - | CASSFGATSSYEQYF | TGCGCCAGCAGCTTTGGCGCGACTAGCTCCTACGAGCAGTACTTC
- | TRBJ2-7 | TRBV27 | once | CASSEGYEQYF | TGTGCCAGCAGTGAAGGGTACGAGCAGTACTTC
TRBD1 | TRBJ2-1 | TRBV29-1 | once | CSVEGRQGSSYNEQFF | TGCAGCGTTGAAGGCAGACAGGGAAGCTCCTACAATGAGCAGTTCTTC
- | TRBJ2-5 | TRBV5-1 | - | CASSLGGRTVGRKTQYF | TGCGCCAGCAGCTTGGGTGGCCGGACCGTAGGTAGGAAGACCCAGTACTTC
TRBD1 | TRBJ2-1 | TRBV29-1 | once | CSVEESVGQSYNEQFF | TGCAGCGTTGAAGAATCCGTGGGACAGAGCTACAATGAGCAGTTCTTC
- | TRBJ2-7 | TRBV6-5 | - | CASSLGTGPYEQYF | TGTGCCAGCAGTTTGGGGACGGGCCCCTACGAGCAGTACTTC
- | TRBJ1-4 | TRBV2 | - | CASSEPRRNEKLFF | TGTGCCAGCAGTGAACCCAGGCGCAATGAAAAACTGTTTTTT
TRBD1 | TRBJ2-3 | TRBV4-3 | - | CASSQGVIGTGGTQYF | TGCGCCAGCAGCCAAGGGGTCATAGGCACAGGGGGTACGCAGTATTTT
TRBD1 | TRBJ1-2 | TRBV5-6 | - | CASSGAGTVYGYTF | TGTGCCAGCAGCGGGGCTGGGACAGTCTATGGCTACACCTTC
- | TRBJ2-3 | TRBV4-1 | - | CASSQDSVYDTQYF | TGCGCCAGCAGCCAAGATAGCGTTTACGATACGCAGTATTTT
TRBD1 | TRBJ2-1 | TRBV6-5 | - | CASRGQGTMNEQFF | TGTGCCAGCAGGGGACAGGGAACGATGAATGAGCAGTTCTTC
TRBD1 | TRBJ1-5 | TRBV4-3 | few | CASSQGTGGGQPQHF | TGCGCCAGCAGCCAAGGAACAGGGGGCGGTCAGCCCCAGCATTTT
TRBD1 | TRBJ1-4 | TRBV25-1 | - | CASSETGSREKLFF | TGTGCCAGCAGTGAGACAGGGAGTAGGGAAAAACTGTTTTTT
- | TRBJ1-5 | TRBV9 | - | CASSGPNNQPQHF | TGTGCCAGCAGCGGGCCCAACAATCAGCCCCAGCATTTT